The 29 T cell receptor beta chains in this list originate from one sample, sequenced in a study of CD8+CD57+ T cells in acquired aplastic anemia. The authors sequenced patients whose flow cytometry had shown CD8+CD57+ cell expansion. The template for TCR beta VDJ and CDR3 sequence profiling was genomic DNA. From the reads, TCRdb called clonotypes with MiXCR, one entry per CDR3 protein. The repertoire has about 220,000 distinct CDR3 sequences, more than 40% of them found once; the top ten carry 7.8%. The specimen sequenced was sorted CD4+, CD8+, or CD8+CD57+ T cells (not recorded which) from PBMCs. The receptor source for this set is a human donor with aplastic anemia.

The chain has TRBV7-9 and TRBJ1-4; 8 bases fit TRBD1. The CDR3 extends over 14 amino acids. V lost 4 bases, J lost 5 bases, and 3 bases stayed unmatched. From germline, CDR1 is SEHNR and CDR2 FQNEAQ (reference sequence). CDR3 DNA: TGTGCCAGCAGCTCAGCAGGGGGCAATGAAAAACTGTTTTTT. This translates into CASSSAGGNEKLFF.

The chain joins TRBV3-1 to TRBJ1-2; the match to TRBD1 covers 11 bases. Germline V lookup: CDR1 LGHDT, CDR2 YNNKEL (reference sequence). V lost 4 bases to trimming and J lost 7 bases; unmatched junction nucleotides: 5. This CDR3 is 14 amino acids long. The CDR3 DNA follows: TGTGCCAGCAGCCCTCGGGACAGGGGGTTTGGCTACACCTTC. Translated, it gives CASSPRDRGFGYTF.

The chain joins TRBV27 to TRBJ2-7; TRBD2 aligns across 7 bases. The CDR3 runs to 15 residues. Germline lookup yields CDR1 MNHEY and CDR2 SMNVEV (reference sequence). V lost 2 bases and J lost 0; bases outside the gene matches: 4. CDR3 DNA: TGTGCCAGCAGTTTAGGGGAGGGCCTCTCCTACGAGCAGTACTTC. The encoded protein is CASSLGEGLSYEQYF.

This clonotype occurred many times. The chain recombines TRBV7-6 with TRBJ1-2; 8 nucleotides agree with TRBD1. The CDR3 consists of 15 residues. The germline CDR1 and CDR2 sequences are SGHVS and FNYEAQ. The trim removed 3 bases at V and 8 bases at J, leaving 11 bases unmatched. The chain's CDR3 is CASSFTTTGADGYTF. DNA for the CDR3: TGTGCCAGCAGCTTCACCACGACAGGGGCCGACGGCTACACCTTC.

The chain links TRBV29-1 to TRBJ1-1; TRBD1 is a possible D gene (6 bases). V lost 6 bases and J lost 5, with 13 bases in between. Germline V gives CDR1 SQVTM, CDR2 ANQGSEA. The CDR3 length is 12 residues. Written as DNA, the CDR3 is TGCAGCGTCCAAGGGGGAGGGACTGAAGCTTTCTTT. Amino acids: CSVQGGGTEAFF. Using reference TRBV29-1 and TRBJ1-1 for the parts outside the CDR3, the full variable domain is SAVISQKPSRDICQRGTSLTIQCQVDSQVTMMFWYRQQPGQSLTLIATANQGSEATYESGFVIDKFPISRPNLTFSTLTVSNMSPEDSSIYLCSVQGGGTEAFFGQGTRLTVV.

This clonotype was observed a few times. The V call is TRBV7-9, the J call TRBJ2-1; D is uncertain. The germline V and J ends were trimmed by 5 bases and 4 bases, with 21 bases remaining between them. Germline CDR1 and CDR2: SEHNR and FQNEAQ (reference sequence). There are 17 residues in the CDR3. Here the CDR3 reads CASSPPRRNPLYNEQFF. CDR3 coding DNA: TGTGCCAGCAGCCCACCAAGGAGAAATCCCCTATACAATGAGCAGTTCTTC.

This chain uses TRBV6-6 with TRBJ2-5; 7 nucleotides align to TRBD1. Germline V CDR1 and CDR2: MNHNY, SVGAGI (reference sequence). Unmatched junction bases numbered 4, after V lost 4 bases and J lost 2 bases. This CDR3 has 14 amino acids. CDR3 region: CASSFAGGQETQYF. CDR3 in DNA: TGTGCCAGCAGTTTCGCAGGGGGACAAGAGACCCAGTACTTC.

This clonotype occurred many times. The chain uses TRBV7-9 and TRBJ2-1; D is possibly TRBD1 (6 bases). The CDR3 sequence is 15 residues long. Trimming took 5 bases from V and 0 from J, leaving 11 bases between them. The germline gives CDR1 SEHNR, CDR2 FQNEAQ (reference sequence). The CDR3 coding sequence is TGTGCCAGCAGCATTGGACAGAGCTCCTACAATGAGCAGTTCTTC. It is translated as CASSIGQSSYNEQFF.

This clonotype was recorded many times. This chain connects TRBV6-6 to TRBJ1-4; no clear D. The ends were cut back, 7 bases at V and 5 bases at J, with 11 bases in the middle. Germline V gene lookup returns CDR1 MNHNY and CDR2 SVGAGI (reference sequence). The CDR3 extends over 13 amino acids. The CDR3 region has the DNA TGTGCCAGCACGGACGTGGTCAATGAAAAACTGTTTTTT. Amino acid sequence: CASTDVVNEKLFF.

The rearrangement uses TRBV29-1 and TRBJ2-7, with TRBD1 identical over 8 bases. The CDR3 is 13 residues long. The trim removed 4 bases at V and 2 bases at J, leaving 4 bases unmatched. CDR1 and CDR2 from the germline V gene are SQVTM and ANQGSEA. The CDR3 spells CSVGQGFTYEQYF. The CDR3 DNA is TGCAGCGTTGGACAGGGGTTCACCTACGAGCAGTACTTC.

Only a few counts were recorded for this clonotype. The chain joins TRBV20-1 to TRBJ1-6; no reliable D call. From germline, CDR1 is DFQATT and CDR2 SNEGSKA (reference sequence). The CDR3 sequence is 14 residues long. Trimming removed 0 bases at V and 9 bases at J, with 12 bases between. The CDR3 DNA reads TGCAGTGCTAGAGATGATCGGGGAAGTTCACCCCTCCACTTT. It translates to CSARDDRGSSPLHF.

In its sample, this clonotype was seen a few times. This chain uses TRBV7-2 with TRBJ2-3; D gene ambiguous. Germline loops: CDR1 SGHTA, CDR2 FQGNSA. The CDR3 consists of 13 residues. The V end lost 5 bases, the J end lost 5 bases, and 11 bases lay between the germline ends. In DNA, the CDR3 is TGTGCCAGCAGCCTCCCCCCTGGAGATACGCAGTATTTT. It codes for CASSLPPGDTQYF. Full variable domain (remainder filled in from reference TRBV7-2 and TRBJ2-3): GAGVSQSPSNKVTEKGKDVELRCDPISGHTALYWYRQSLGQGLEFLIYFQGNSAPDKSGLPSDRFSAERTGGSVSTLTIQRTQQEDSAVYLCASSLPPGDTQYFGPGTRLTVL.

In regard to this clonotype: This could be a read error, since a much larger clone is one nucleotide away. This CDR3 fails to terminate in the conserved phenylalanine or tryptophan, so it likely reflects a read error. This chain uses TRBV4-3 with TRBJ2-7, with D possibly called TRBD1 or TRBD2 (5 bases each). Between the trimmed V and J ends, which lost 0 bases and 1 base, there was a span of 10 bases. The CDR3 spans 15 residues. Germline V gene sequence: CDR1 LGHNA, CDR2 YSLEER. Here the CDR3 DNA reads TGCGCCAGCAGCCAAGACTGGGGGAGATCCTACGAGCAGTACTCC. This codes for CASSQDWGRSYEQYS.

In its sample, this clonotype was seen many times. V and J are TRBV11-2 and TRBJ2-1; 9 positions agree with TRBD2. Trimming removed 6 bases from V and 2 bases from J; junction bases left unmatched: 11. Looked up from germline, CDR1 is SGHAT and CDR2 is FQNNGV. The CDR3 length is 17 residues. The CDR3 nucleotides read TGTGCCAGCAGTAATCGCGCGGCTAGCGGGGCCTACAATGAGCAGTTCTTC. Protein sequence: CASSNRAASGAYNEQFF. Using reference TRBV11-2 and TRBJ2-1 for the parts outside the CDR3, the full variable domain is EAGVAQSPRYKIIEKRQSVAFWCNPISGHATLYWYQQILGQGPKLLIQFQNNGVVDDSQLPKDRFSAERLKGVDSTLKIQPAKLEDSAVYLCASSNRAASGAYNEQFFGPGTRLTVL.

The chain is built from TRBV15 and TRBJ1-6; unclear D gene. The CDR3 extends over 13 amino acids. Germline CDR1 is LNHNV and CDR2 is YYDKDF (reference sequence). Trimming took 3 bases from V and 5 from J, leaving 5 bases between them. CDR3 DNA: TGTGCCACCAGCAGCGTGGATAATTCACCCCTCCACTTT. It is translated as CATSSVDNSPLHF.

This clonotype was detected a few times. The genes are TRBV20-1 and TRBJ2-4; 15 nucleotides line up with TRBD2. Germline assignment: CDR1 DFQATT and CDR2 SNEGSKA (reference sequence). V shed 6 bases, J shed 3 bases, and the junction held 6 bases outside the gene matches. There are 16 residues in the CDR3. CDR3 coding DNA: TGCAGTGCAAAGCCGGGACTAGCGGGAGGCAAAAACATTCAGTACTTC. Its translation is CSAKPGLAGGKNIQYF.

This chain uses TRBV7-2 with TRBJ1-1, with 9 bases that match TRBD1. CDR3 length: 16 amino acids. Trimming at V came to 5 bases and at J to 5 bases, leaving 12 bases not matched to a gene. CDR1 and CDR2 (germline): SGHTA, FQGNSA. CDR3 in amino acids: CASSLRPGQGRTEAFF. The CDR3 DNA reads TGTGCCAGCAGCCTGCGCCCGGGACAGGGTAGGACTGAAGCTTTCTTT.

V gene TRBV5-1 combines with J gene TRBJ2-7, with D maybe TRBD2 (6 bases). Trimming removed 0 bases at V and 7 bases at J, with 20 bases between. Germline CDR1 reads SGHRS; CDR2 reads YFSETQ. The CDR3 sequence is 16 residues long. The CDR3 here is CASSLVQGGVLWEQYF. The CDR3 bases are TGCGCCAGCAGCTTGGTCCAGGGCGGGGTCCTCTGGGAGCAGTACTTC. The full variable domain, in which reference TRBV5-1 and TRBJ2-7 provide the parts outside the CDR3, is KAGVTQTPRYLIKTRGQQVTLSCSPISGHRSVSWYQQTPGQGLQFLFEYFSETQRNKGNFPGRFSGRQFSNSRSEMNVSTLELGDSALYLCASSLVQGGVLWEQYFGPGTRLTVT.

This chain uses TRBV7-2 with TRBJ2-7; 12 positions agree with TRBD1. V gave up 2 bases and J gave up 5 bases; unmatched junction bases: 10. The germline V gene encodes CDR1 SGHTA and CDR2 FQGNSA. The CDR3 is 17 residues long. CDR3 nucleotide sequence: TGTGCCAGCAGCTTAAATGGTGCCGGGACAGGGGGCCACGAGCAGTACTTC. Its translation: CASSLNGAGTGGHEQYF.

The CDR3 spells CAWTGSSVYYEQYF. The CDR3, as DNA: TGTGCCTGGACGGGGAGCAGCGTATACTACGAGCAGTACTTC. The chain is built from TRBV30 and TRBJ2-7, with a possible D match to TRBD2 (5 bases). The germline V gene has CDR1 GTSNPN and CDR2 SVGIG (reference sequence). The CDR3 has 14 amino acids. V gave up 4 bases and J gave up 3 bases, with 16 bases separating them.

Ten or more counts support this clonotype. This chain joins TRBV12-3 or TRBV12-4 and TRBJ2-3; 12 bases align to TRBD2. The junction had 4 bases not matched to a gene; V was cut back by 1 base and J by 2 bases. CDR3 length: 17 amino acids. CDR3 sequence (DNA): TGTGCCAGCAGTTTAGGAAGACTAGCGGGGGCCACAGATACGCAGTATTTT. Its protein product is CASSLGRLAGATDTQYF.

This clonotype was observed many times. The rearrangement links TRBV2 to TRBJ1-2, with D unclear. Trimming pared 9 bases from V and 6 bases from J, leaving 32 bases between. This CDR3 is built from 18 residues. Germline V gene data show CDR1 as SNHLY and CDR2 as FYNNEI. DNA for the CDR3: TGTGCCAGGAGTTCTAATGAGGGCGAGGAGGGTTTCCCACATGGCTACACCTTC. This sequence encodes CARSSNEGEEGFPHGYTF.

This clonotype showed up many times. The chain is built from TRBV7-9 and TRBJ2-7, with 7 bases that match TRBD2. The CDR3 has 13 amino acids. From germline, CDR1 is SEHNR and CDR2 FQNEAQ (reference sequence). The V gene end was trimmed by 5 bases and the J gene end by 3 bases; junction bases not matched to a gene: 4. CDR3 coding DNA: TGTGCCAGCAGCCTCCGGGGGGACTACGAGCAGTACTTC. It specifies CASSLRGDYEQYF.

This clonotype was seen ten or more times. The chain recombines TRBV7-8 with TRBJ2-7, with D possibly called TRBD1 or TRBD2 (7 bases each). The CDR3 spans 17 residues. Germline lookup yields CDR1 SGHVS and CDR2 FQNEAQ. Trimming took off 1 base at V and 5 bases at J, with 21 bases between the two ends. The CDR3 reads CASSLDPRGGGRNEQYF. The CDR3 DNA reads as TGTGCCAGCAGCTTAGATCCCAGGGGAGGGGGCCGAAACGAGCAGTACTTC.

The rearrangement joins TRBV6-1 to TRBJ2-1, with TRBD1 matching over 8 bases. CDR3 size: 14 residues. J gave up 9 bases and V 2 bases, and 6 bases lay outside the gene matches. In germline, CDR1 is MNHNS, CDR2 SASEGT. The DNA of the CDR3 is TGTGCCAGCAGTGAAAGTCAGGGGGCGCGTGAGCAGTTCTTC. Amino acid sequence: CASSESQGAREQFF.

CDR3 bases: TGTGCCAGCAGCCCGCGGGGACAGGGTCAGGCCTACGAGCAGTACTTC. As protein: CASSPRGQGQAYEQYF. This chain uses TRBV5-4 with TRBJ2-7, with 9 bases identical to TRBD1. Germline lookup yields CDR1 SGHNT and CDR2 YYREEE (reference sequence). The V gene end was trimmed by 4 bases and the J gene end by 2 bases; junction bases not matched to a gene: 10. This CDR3 has 16 residues.

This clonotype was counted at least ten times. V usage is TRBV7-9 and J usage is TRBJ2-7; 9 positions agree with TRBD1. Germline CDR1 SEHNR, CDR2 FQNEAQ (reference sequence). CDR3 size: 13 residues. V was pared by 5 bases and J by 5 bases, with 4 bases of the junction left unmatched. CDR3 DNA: TGTGCCAGCAGCGGACAGGGGTCCCACGAGCAGTACTTC. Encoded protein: CASSGQGSHEQYF.

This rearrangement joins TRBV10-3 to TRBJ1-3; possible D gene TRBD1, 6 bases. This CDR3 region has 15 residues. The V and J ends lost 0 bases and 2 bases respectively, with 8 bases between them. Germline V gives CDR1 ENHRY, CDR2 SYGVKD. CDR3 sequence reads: CAISESGGPGNTIYF. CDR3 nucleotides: TGTGCCATCAGTGAGTCGGGGGGCCCTGGAAACACCATATATTTT.

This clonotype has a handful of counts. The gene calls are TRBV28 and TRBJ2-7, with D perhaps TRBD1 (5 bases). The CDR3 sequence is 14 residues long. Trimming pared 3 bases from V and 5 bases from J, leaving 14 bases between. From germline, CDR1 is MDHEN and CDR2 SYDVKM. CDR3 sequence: CASSLRQGIDEQYF. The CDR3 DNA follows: TGTGCCAGCAGTTTGCGGCAGGGAATCGACGAGCAGTACTTC.